This T cell receptor (beta chain) was found in a study of blood T cell repertoires in COVID-19. Study summary: The origin of the acute and convalescent COVID-19 samples was the United States, Italy and Spain. PBMCs, B-cell-depleted T cells, or T cells provided the cDNA or gDNA that made up the material.

As processed by the authors: Estimated nucleated cell counts came from reference gene primer amplification. Only in-frame clones appear in the TCRdb table, and some are missing; sequencing was by immunoSEQ multiplex PCR. D and trimming were read from the DNA, whereas the V and J calls and clone size are those reported in that table. The table has about 220,000 clones, 82% seen once. A Seattle source enrolled patients during active infection and followed them longitudinally. This CDR3 comprises 17 residues. The germline V and J ends were trimmed by 4 bases and 1 base, with 20 bases remaining between them. CDR1 is SGHTA, CDR2 FQGNSA, per germline.

The sequence derives from a woman in her 70s with COVID-19, enrolled during active disease. The chain links TRBV7-2 to TRBJ2-7, with D possibly being TRBD2 (6 bases). The sequencing sample was made of peripheral blood. For the CDR3, the DNA is TGTGCCAGCAGCTCCAATCCAATAGGACTACGGTCCTACGAGCAGTACTTC. Encoded protein: CASSSNPIGLRSYEQYF.